Detailed here is one TCR beta chain. Its antigen is unidentified. This entry comes from a study of T cells in Graves' hyperthyroidism and ophthalmopathy. Amplification of TCR beta CDR3 regions was performed using RNA transcripts as template. HTBI primers were employed in a first-round RT-PCR of the TCR CDR3. One entry per CDR3 protein results from TCRdb running MiXCR on the multiplex PCR reads. The table records about 740,000 distinct CDR3 sequences, 12% to 15% of them present only once. V was shortened by 3 bases and J by 7 bases, with 15 bases between the two germline ends. CDR3 size: 14 residues. Germline V gene lookup returns CDR1 LNHDA and CDR2 SQIVND (reference sequence). Findings of the study overall: In the blood, most expanded thyroid clonotypes above 0.001 appeared as well.

Patients showing uncontrolled infection, other autoimmune disease, pregnancy or lactation were ineligible. Source material for PBMCs was 9 to 10 ml fresh peripheral blood. The chain combines TRBV19 with TRBJ1-1; D unresolved. This sequence originates from a woman younger than 30 with Graves' hyperthyroidism. The sequencing sample was made of blood. The CDR3 loop reads CASSIKLGSDEAFF. The DNA of the CDR3 is TGTGCCAGTAGTATTAAATTGGGATCTGATGAAGCTTTCTTT.